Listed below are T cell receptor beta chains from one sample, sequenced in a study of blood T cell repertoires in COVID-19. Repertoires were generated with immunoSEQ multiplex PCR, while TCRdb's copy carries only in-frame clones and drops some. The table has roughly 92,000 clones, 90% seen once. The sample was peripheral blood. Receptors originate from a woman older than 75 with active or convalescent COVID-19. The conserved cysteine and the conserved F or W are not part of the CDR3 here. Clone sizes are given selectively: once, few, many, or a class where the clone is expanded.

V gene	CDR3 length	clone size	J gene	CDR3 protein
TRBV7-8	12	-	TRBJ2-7	ASSLVTGTHEQY
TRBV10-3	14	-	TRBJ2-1	AISESGATGGGEQF
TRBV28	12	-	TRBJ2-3	AGQKWASTDTQY
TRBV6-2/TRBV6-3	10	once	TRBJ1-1	ASSHSGTEAF
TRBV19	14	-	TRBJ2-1	ASNPGREGSYNEQF
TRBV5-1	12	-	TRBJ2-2	ASAVTSVPGELF
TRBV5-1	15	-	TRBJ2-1	ASSLDISGRVMDEQF
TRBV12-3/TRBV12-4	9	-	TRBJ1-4	ASSFSEKLF
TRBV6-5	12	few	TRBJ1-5	ASTPGQVNQPQH
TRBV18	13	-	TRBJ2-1	ASSPGMGLAGEQF
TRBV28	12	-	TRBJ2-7	ASSFDTGAYEQY
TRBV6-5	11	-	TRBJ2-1	ASSYDRFGEQF
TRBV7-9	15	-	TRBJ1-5	ASSFAGTGSSNQPQH
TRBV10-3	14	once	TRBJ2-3	AISERGQSPTDTQY
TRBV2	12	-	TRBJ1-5	ASSPRTRDQPQH
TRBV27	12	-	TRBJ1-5	ASSLSTGRWPQH
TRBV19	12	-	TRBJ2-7	ASSIGTGYYEQY
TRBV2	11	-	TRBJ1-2	ASRDRGPDGYT
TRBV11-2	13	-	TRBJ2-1	ASSLGTISYNEQF
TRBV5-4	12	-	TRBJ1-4	ASSFDRGSEKLF
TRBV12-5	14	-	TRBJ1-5	ASGLVPTGSNQPQH
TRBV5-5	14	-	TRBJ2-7	ASSLAVAGRAYEQY
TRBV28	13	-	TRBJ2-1	ASSTWTGKDNEQF
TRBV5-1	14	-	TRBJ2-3	ASSRLTSGATDTQY
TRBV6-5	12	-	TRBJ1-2	ASSPTGLSYGYT
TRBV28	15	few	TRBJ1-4	ASSLPGGAATNEKLF
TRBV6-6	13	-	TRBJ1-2	ASSYPGRDRDGYT
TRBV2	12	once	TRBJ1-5	ASREGYSNQPQH
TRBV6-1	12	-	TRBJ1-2	ASSDQTGNYGYT
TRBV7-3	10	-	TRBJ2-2	ASSQGTGELF
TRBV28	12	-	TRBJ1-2	ASSSPISMFGYT
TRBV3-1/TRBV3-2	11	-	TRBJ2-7	ASSQGSRPEQY
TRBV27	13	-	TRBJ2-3	ASSLGLAGLLTQY
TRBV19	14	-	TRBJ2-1	ASSIGAGQGFNEQF
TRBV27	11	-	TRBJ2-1	ASSFPGYNEQF
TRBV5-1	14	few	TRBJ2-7	ASSLGLGQGSYEQY
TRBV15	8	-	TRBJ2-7	ASLQGEQY
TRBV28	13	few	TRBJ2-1	ASSPPNRGWDEQF
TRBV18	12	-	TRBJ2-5	ASSLGSHQETQY
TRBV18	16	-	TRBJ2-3	ASSLLAGGPPSTDTQY
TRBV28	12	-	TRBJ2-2	APLEEAGVGELF
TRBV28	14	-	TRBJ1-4	ASSNGRGRDNEKLF
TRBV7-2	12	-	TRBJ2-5	ASSVTSVQETQY
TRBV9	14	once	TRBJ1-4	ASSAGLRYLNEKLF
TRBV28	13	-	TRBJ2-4	ASTDKDFAKNIQY
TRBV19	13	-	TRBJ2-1	ASSIVRRGGIEQF
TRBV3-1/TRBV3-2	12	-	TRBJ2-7	ASSQDVRGREQY
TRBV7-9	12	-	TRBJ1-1	ASSLEAWNTEAF
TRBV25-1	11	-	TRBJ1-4	ASMTGNNEKLF
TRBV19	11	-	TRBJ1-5	ASSTAGFQAQH
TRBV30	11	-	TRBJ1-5	AWSEGDDQPQH
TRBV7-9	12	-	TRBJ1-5	ASSFDSYNQPQH
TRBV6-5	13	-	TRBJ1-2	ASSYSSGRVGGYT
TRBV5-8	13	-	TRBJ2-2	ASSLVLPSTGELF
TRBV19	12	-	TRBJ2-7	ASRYYHTGNEQY
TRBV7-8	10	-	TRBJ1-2	ASSLGSGGYT
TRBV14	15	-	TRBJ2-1	ASSPVRTSSWDNEQF
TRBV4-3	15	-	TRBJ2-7	ASSQKKGGFSSYEQY
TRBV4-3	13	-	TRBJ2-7	ASSQDLTGLPEQY